A selection of T cell receptor beta chains follows, all from one sample in a study of PD-L1 blockade in urothelial cancer. Clones were read by immunoSEQ multiplex PCR, and TCRdb kept only the in-frame ones, dropping some. The profile shows tens of thousands of clones, approximately 87% of them singletons. The sequenced sample was PBMCs, obtained around atezolizumab (anti-PD-L1) treatment. Receptor source: a man in his 60s with urothelial cancer. CDR3s leave out the opening cysteine and the closing phenylalanine or tryptophan.

13,TRBV5-1,TRBJ2-3,ASSVTSGGTDTQY
12,TRBV5-1,TRBJ2-7,ASRGQAGSYEQY
12,TRBV5-4,TRBJ1-1,ASNSRDMNTEAF
10,TRBV27,TRBJ1-5,ASSFPGQPQH
12,TRBV19,TRBJ2-2,ASSLSADTGELF
12,TRBV27,TRBJ1-2,ASSFVGGTSGYT
11,TRBV15,TRBJ2-4,ATSPLAGNIQY
15,TRBV27,TRBJ2-1,ASSRGGGTSPTGEQF
12,TRBV2,TRBJ1-4,ASSGETGMQKLF
13,TRBV7-9,TRBJ2-7,ASSVQGQGPYEQY
11,TRBV4-3,TRBJ2-4,ASSQGTGDIQY
12,TRBV19,TRBJ2-7,ASSIEAGVGEQY
11,TRBV7-2,TRBJ2-1,ASRGGADNEQF
12,TRBV18,TRBJ1-5,ASSQGQDNQPQH
12,TRBV5-1,TRBJ1-1,ASSIDRGNTEAF
10,TRBV6-5,TRBJ1-5,ASRGGNQPQH
11,TRBV30,TRBJ2-3,AWSGATTDTQY
15,TRBV9,TRBJ2-3,ASSVEGSGGYTDTQY
13,TRBV5-1,TRBJ2-7,ASSFGQGISYEQY
14,TRBV28,TRBJ2-2,ASSWDRGLNTGELF
10,TRBV7-2,TRBJ2-3,ASSFNTDTQY
14,TRBV4-2,TRBJ2-3,ASSQMPPDYVATQY
15,TRBV9,TRBJ2-2,ASSARGGGLNTGELF
14,TRBV6-1,TRBJ1-4,ASSASPGTGNEKLF
14,TRBV5-4,TRBJ2-3,ASSSGLAGHTDTQY
10,TRBV5-1,TRBJ2-2,ASSLTGGELF
13,TRBV7-3,TRBJ2-7,ASSLHGTGGYEQY
14,TRBV19,TRBJ1-5,ASSPGTGVGNQPQH
13,TRBV19,TRBJ2-1,ASSFGLAGGYEQF
12,TRBV30,TRBJ2-1,AWSASPGGNEQF
11,TRBV19,TRBJ2-1,ASSPDRGLEQF
15,TRBV7-6,TRBJ2-2,ASSLQDRLASPGELF
14,TRBV7-9,TRBJ1-2,ASSLAYKDSFYGYT
14,TRBV19,TRBJ2-7,ASSVTDRVGYYEQY
15,TRBV5-4,TRBJ2-3,ASSLALAGGGTDTQY
11,TRBV29-1,TRBJ2-2,SVDRGGTGELF
13,TRBV28,TRBJ1-5,ASSFDGEGNQPQH
13,TRBV19,TRBJ2-7,ASSITTGGVYEQY
10,TRBV5-4,TRBJ1-1,ASRNDRSEAF
13,TRBV7-3,TRBJ2-5,ASSLQQGRQETQY
13,TRBV10-2,TRBJ2-1,ASSGSTNSYNEQF
15,TRBV25-1,TRBJ2-2,ASSKSWGTGAPGELF
10,TRBV5-6,TRBJ2-1,ASSLPGTSLF
11,TRBV7-9,TRBJ1-2,ASSPTGNYGYT
12,TRBV19,TRBJ1-3,ASSISSSGNTIY
12,TRBV7-9,TRBJ1-2,ASSLGQINYGYT
10,TRBV19,TRBJ1-2,ASSIQGDGYT
12,TRBV28,TRBJ2-3,ASSFDSPQDTQY
14,TRBV13,TRBJ1-1,ASSLALGQGYSEAF